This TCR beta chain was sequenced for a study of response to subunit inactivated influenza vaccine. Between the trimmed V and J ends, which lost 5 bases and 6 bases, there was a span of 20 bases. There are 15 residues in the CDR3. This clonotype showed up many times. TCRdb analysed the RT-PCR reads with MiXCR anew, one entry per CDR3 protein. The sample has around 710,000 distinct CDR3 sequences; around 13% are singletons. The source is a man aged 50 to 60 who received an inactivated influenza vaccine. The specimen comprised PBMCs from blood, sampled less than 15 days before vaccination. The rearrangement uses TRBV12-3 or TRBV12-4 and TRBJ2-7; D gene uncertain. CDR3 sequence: CASSPLLRVRSEQYF. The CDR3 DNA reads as TGTGCCAGCAGTCCCCTATTACGAGTCCGTTCCGAGCAGTACTTC.